The 18 T cell receptor beta chains in this list originate from one sample, sequenced in a study of CD8 T cells in ankylosing spondylitis. Study outcomes and limitations: Fewer than ten highly homologous variants made up a TCR beta motif that seemed to typify ankylosing spondylitis blood.

These receptors have no known antigen. MiXCR, run by TCRdb on the 5' RACE reads, gives a single entry per CDR3 protein. The repertoire has roughly 440,000 distinct CDR3 sequences, approximately 17% of them found once; the top ten carry 1%. The sample comprised blood, either unsorted or a sorted T cell fraction (not recorded which). Receptors originate from a male donor with ankylosing spondylitis.

V usage is TRBV21-1 and J usage is TRBJ1-5. TRBV21-1 is noted as a pseudogene. This CDR3 has 15 amino acids. CDR3 nucleotides: TGTGCCAGCAGCAAAGGGACGTCGGGCAATCAGCCCCAGCATTTT. It specifies CASSKGTSGNQPQHF.

The chain employs TRBV5-8 and TRBJ2-3; D remains ambiguous. The CDR3 runs 13 residues. Looked up from germline, CDR1 is SGHTS and CDR2 is YDEGEE. V was clipped by 3 bases and J by 7 bases, with 12 bases between them. The CDR3 loop is CASSYDPGNTQYF. Here the CDR3 DNA reads TGTGCCAGCAGCTACGATCCGGGCAATACGCAGTATTTT.

This clonotype has only a few counts. The gene calls are TRBV29-1 and TRBJ1-2; D is uncertain. There are 13 residues in the CDR3. The V and J ends lost 4 bases and 1 base respectively, with 10 bases between them. The V gene's germline CDR1 is SQVTM and CDR2 ANQGSEA. CDR3 nucleotide sequence: TGCAGCGTTGGTGGTGGGAGTAACTATGGCTACACCTTC. The encoded protein is CSVGGGSNYGYTF.

V is TRBV6-1 and J is TRBJ2-7; D tentatively reads TRBD1 or TRBD2 (6 bases each). Trimming took off 4 bases at V and 2 bases at J, with 12 bases between the two ends. Germline V gene lookup returns CDR1 MNHNS and CDR2 SASEGT. The CDR3 is 14 residues long. The CDR3 sequence is CASSASGATYEQYF. The CDR3 DNA reads as TGTGCCAGCAGTGCGTCGGGGGCGACCTACGAGCAGTACTTC.

J is TRBJ2-1 and V is TRBV7-9; D is unclear. The CDR3 extends over 12 amino acids. V was trimmed by 1 base and J by 7 bases, leaving 5 bases between them. Per the germline V gene, CDR1 is SEHNR and CDR2 is FQNEAQ (reference sequence). CDR3 nucleotide sequence: TGTGCCAGCAGCTTAGTTCGGAATGAGCAGTTCTTC. Encoded protein: CASSLVRNEQFF.

This clonotype appeared a few times. The CDR3: CASSAPGTGKEEQYF. In DNA form, the CDR3 reads TGTGCCAGCAGCGCCCCCGGGACAGGGAAGGAAGAGCAGTACTTC. The chain links TRBV11-1 to TRBJ2-7, with 9 bases identical to TRBD1. V lost 5 bases and J lost 7; bases outside the gene matches: 12. The CDR3 extends over 15 amino acids. Germline V CDR1 and CDR2: SGHAT, FQDESV (reference sequence).

The chain recombines TRBV7-8 with TRBJ2-1, with a possible D match to TRBD1 (6 bases). There are 14 residues in the CDR3. CDR1 SGHVS and CDR2 FQNEAQ come from the germline V gene. Trimming removed 5 bases from V and 4 bases from J, with 12 bases in between. This CDR3 reads CASSRGQLYNEQFF. The CDR3 DNA sequence: TGTGCCAGCAGCCGAGGACAGTTATACAATGAGCAGTTCTTC.

The V gene is TRBV20-1, the J gene TRBJ1-2, with a possible D match to TRBD1 (5 bases). The germline V and J ends were trimmed by 6 bases and 3 bases, with 17 bases remaining between them. The CDR3 contains 14 residues. Germline assignment: CDR1 DFQATT and CDR2 SNEGSKA (reference sequence). CDR3 loop: CSATPGTFDYGYTF. As DNA, the CDR3 is TGCAGTGCGACACCCGGGACGTTCGACTATGGCTACACCTTC.

The rearrangement links TRBV24-1 to TRBJ2-1, with 7 bases lining up with TRBD2. V shed 7 bases, J shed 8 bases, and the junction held 16 bases outside the gene matches. From germline, CDR1 is KGHDR and CDR2 SFDVKD. The CDR3 runs to 16 residues. The CDR3 sequence is CATSSSAGSTRDEQFF. The CDR3 coding sequence is TGTGCCACCAGCAGTTCAGCGGGGTCAACCAGGGATGAGCAGTTCTTC.

The chain carries TRBV29-1 and TRBJ2-5, with 9 bases identical to TRBD1. CDR1 is SQVTM and CDR2 is ANQGSEA in the germline V gene. The CDR3 loop spans 14 amino acids. With 6 bases clipped from V and 5 bases from J, the junction kept 10 bases outside the gene matches. DNA of the CDR3: TGCAGCGTAGGGCGGACAGGGGAAGGGGAGACCCAGTACTTC. Its translation: CSVGRTGEGETQYF.

The J gene is TRBJ2-7, the V gene TRBV20-1; 7 nucleotides match TRBD2. Germline V gene sequence: CDR1 DFQATT, CDR2 SNEGSKA (reference sequence). There are 12 residues in the CDR3. Unmatched junction bases numbered 8, after V lost 7 bases and J lost 5 bases. The DNA of the CDR3 is TGCAGTGTCCCGGACGGGAGGAACGAGCAGTACTTC. This sequence encodes CSVPDGRNEQYF.

The J gene is TRBJ2-7, the V gene TRBV6-1; 9 nucleotides agree with TRBD1. With V trimmed by 6 bases and J by 7 bases, 10 bases remained unmatched. The CDR3 consists of 14 residues. Germline V gene lookup returns CDR1 MNHNS and CDR2 SASEGT. CDR3 bases: TGTGCCAGCAGGACTCCGGGACAGGGAGGGGAGCAGTACTTC. Translating it yields CASRTPGQGGEQYF.

This clonotype was seen a handful of times. The chain carries TRBV30 and TRBJ1-5; D gene uncertain. CDR3 length: 13 amino acids. V lost 4 bases to trimming and J lost 0 bases, with 7 bases between them. Germline lookup yields CDR1 GTSNPN and CDR2 SVGIG (reference sequence). This CDR3 is CAWIKSSNQPQHF. Here the CDR3 DNA reads TGTGCCTGGATCAAGTCTAGCAATCAGCCCCAGCATTTT.

This clonotype was detected a few times. The V gene is TRBV20-1, the J gene TRBJ1-1; no clear D gene. Trimming shortened V by 0 bases and J by 6 bases, and 20 bases separated the two germline ends. CDR3 length: 16 residues. Germline-derived CDR1 and CDR2 are DFQATT and SNEGSKA (reference sequence). CDR3 in DNA: TGCAGTGCTAGAGATCTCGGTGTCGGAGGGAGGGCTGAAGCTTTCTTT. Translation: CSARDLGVGGRAEAFF.

This clonotype has only a few counts. The chain is built from TRBV28 and TRBJ1-4, with D perhaps matching TRBD1 (5 bases). V was clipped by 7 bases and J by 10 bases, with 13 bases between them. This CDR3 comprises 12 residues. Germline loops: CDR1 MDHEN, CDR2 SYDVKM. CDR3 DNA sequence: TGTGCCAGCACAGCCCGGGACGGAAAACTGTTTTTT. Protein: CASTARDGKLFF.

This clonotype showed up just a few times. The V call is TRBV20-1, the J call TRBJ1-5; TRBD1 might be the D (6 bases). V lost 1 base and J lost 5, with 12 bases in between. Germline V gene data show CDR1 as DFQATT and CDR2 as SNEGSKA (reference sequence). The CDR3 runs to 14 residues. Here the CDR3 reads CSARGSGAHQPQHF. CDR3 bases: TGCAGTGCTAGAGGTTCAGGGGCCCATCAGCCCCAGCATTTT.

The chain recombines TRBV29-1 with TRBJ2-2; 7 bases fit TRBD1. The junction had 1 base not matched to a gene; V was cut back by 7 bases and J by 5 bases. Looked up from germline, CDR1 is SQVTM and CDR2 is ANQGSEA. The length of the CDR3 is 11 residues. The CDR3 sequence is CSGQGTGELFF. The CDR3 DNA is TGCAGCGGACAGGGTACCGGGGAGCTGTTTTTT.

The chain employs TRBV4-1 and TRBJ2-7, with D unclear. V shed 1 base and J shed 0 bases, with 13 bases lying between them. This CDR3 has 16 amino acids. CDR1 is MGHRA, CDR2 YSYEKL, per germline. CDR3 in amino acids: CASSQGNPRSSYEQYF. CDR3 in DNA: TGCGCCAGCAGCCAAGGGAACCCACGGAGCTCCTACGAGCAGTACTTC.